The source of this T cell receptor beta chain is a study of patients and donors after allogeneic stem cell transplantation. TCRdb called the RT-PCR reads again in MiXCR, with one record for every CDR3 protein. Seen here are some 150,000 distinct CDR3 sequences, about a third observed once, and the top ten hold 50%. This clonotype has just a few counts. Trimming took 2 bases from V and 1 from J, leaving 8 bases between them. CDR1 is MDHEN, CDR2 SYDVKM, per germline. CDR3 length: 14 residues. The TCR sequence derives from a human donor who was either an allogeneic HSCT recipient or a stem cell or donor lymphocyte infusion donor (not recorded which). It is not recorded whose cells these are; they may come from a transplant donor. Sequencing was done on a sample of blood, either unsorted or a sorted T cell fraction (not recorded which). The chain has TRBV28 and TRBJ1-1; maybe TRBD1 (5 bases). CDR3 protein: CASSLAGPNTEAFF. CDR3 sequence (DNA): TGTGCCAGCAGTTTAGCGGGGCCGAACACTGAAGCTTTCTTT.